A selection of T cell receptor beta chains follows, all from one sample in a study of graft-versus-host responses after intestinal transplantation. Libraries were prepared by immunoSEQ multiplex PCR; TCRdb keeps only in-frame clonotypes and omits some of them. The sample holds about 6,400 clones; approximately 22% are singletons and the top ten take about 6.1%. The source was alloreactive CD4+ T cells from a mixed lymphocyte reaction culture, collected before transplantation. All receptors derive from a human patient who was an organ donor for intestinal transplantation. The CDR3 runs from the conserved cysteine through the conserved F or W. Fields, in order: D gene, clone size, CDR3 length, J gene, V gene, CDR3 protein, CDR3 DNA. The D gene is left open where the match is weak. Size values are once, few and many counts, or a class for expanded clones, and some rows have none.

D gene: .; clone size: few; CDR3 length: 13; J gene: TRBJ1-1; V gene: TRBV7-2; CDR3 protein: CASSLDFQTEAFF; CDR3 DNA: TGTGCCAGCAGCTTAGATTTTCAAACTGAAGCTTTCTTT
D gene: TRBD1; clone size: .; CDR3 length: 13; J gene: TRBJ1-6; V gene: TRBV2; CDR3 protein: CASSGQGNSPLHF; CDR3 DNA: TGTGCCAGCAGTGGACAGGGTAATTCACCCCTCCACTTT
D gene: .; clone size: few; CDR3 length: 13; J gene: TRBJ1-2; V gene: TRBV30; CDR3 protein: CAWSADGNYGYTF; CDR3 DNA: TGTGCCTGGAGTGCTGACGGTAACTATGGCTACACCTTC
D gene: .; clone size: few; CDR3 length: 15; J gene: TRBJ2-3; V gene: TRBV5-1; CDR3 protein: CASSFLGQSGDTQYF; CDR3 DNA: TGCGCCAGCAGCTTTTTAGGACAGTCTGGAGATACGCAGTATTTT
D gene: TRBD2; clone size: .; CDR3 length: 19; J gene: TRBJ2-7; V gene: TRBV28; CDR3 protein: CASTLGRLAGGPSGYEQYF; CDR3 DNA: TGTGCCAGCACTTTGGGCCGGCTAGCGGGAGGGCCTAGCGGGTACGAGCAGTACTTC
D gene: .; clone size: medium-sized; CDR3 length: 15; J gene: TRBJ1-4; V gene: TRBV7-2; CDR3 protein: CASSPLRTAPEKLFF; CDR3 DNA: TGTGCCAGCAGCCCCCTACGGACAGCCCCTGAAAAACTGTTTTTT
D gene: .; clone size: medium-sized; CDR3 length: 15; J gene: TRBJ1-6; V gene: TRBV2; CDR3 protein: CASSELSSYNSPLHF; CDR3 DNA: TGTGCCAGCAGTGAATTGAGCTCCTATAATTCACCCCTCCACTTT
D gene: .; clone size: medium-sized; CDR3 length: 15; J gene: TRBJ2-7; V gene: TRBV18; CDR3 protein: CASSLGASVIYQQYF; CDR3 DNA: TGTGCCAGCTCACTAGGGGCGTCGGTAATCTACCAGCAGTACTTC
D gene: .; clone size: .; CDR3 length: 14; J gene: TRBJ2-7; V gene: TRBV7-9; CDR3 protein: CASSLGIRSYEQYF; CDR3 DNA: TGTGCCAGCAGCTTGGGTATTCGCTCCTACGAGCAGTACTTC
D gene: .; clone size: .; CDR3 length: 14; J gene: TRBJ1-2; V gene: TRBV11-3; CDR3 protein: CASSQNRANYGYTF; CDR3 DNA: TGTGCCAGCAGCCAAAACAGGGCTAACTATGGCTACACCTTC
D gene: .; clone size: .; CDR3 length: 12; J gene: TRBJ2-7; V gene: TRBV7-9; CDR3 protein: CASSLFGYEQYF; CDR3 DNA: TGTGCCAGCAGCTTATTCGGCTACGAGCAGTACTTC
D gene: .; clone size: .; CDR3 length: 17; J gene: TRBJ1-3; V gene: TRBV9; CDR3 protein: CASSVATGREPGNTIYF; CDR3 DNA: TGTGCCAGCAGCGTAGCAACGGGGAGGGAGCCTGGAAACACCATATATTTT
D gene: TRBD2; clone size: .; CDR3 length: 18; J gene: TRBJ2-7; V gene: TRBV4-3; CDR3 protein: CASSLFLSSGGRFHEQYF; CDR3 DNA: TGCGCCAGCAGCCTCTTTTTGTCTAGCGGGGGGCGGTTCCACGAGCAGTACTTC
D gene: .; clone size: .; CDR3 length: 13; J gene: TRBJ2-7; V gene: TRBV6-4; CDR3 protein: CASSYVSSYEQYF; CDR3 DNA: TGTGCCAGCAGTTACGTTTCCTCCTACGAGCAGTACTTC
D gene: .; clone size: few; CDR3 length: 15; J gene: TRBJ2-1; V gene: TRBV18; CDR3 protein: CASSPLGGFYNEQFF; CDR3 DNA: TGTGCCAGCTCACCATTAGGGGGGTTCTACAATGAGCAGTTCTTC
D gene: TRBD1; clone size: .; CDR3 length: 16; J gene: TRBJ2-7; V gene: TRBV11-2; CDR3 protein: CASSLVPGQGAHEQYF; CDR3 DNA: TGTGCCAGCAGCCTCGTTCCGGGACAGGGGGCCCACGAGCAGTACTTC
D gene: .; clone size: once; CDR3 length: 14; J gene: TRBJ2-7; V gene: TRBV11-2; CDR3 protein: CASSSLKDPSEQYF; CDR3 DNA: TGTGCCAGCAGCTCCCTTAAGGATCCCTCCGAGCAGTACTTC
D gene: TRBD2; clone size: .; CDR3 length: 15; J gene: TRBJ2-2; V gene: TRBV9; CDR3 protein: CASSETSGGPGELFF; CDR3 DNA: TGTGCCAGCAGCGAGACTAGCGGGGGGCCCGGGGAGCTGTTTTTT
D gene: TRBD1; clone size: few; CDR3 length: 16; J gene: TRBJ2-3; V gene: TRBV14; CDR3 protein: CASSQTGARSTDTQYF; CDR3 DNA: TGTGCCAGCAGCCAGACAGGGGCCCGCTCCACAGATACGCAGTATTTT
D gene: .; clone size: .; CDR3 length: 18; J gene: TRBJ1-5; V gene: TRBV19; CDR3 protein: CASSIPVGNEYSNQPQHF; CDR3 DNA: TGTGCCAGTAGTATCCCCGTCGGGAACGAATATAGCAATCAGCCCCAGCATTTT
D gene: .; clone size: .; CDR3 length: 13; J gene: TRBJ1-2; V gene: TRBV11-3; CDR3 protein: CASSLGIYYGYTF; CDR3 DNA: TGTGCCAGCAGCTTGGGGATATACTATGGCTACACCTTC
D gene: TRBD1; clone size: few; CDR3 length: 14; J gene: TRBJ1-4; V gene: TRBV4-3; CDR3 protein: CASSQQGAFEKLFF; CDR3 DNA: TGCGCCAGCAGCCAACAGGGGGCCTTTGAAAAACTGTTTTTT
D gene: .; clone size: .; CDR3 length: 13; J gene: TRBJ1-2; V gene: TRBV11-2; CDR3 protein: CASSLGIYYGYTF; CDR3 DNA: TGTGCCAGCAGCTTGGGGATATACTATGGCTACACCTTC
D gene: TRBD2; clone size: .; CDR3 length: 15; J gene: TRBJ2-1; V gene: TRBV2; CDR3 protein: CASSVVLAGYGEQFF; CDR3 DNA: TGTGCCAGCAGTGTTGTACTAGCGGGGTACGGTGAGCAGTTCTTC
D gene: TRBD1; clone size: few; CDR3 length: 15; J gene: TRBJ1-2; V gene: TRBV6-1; CDR3 protein: CASTQTGTGRSFYTF; CDR3 DNA: TGTGCCAGCACCCAAACCGGGACAGGACGCTCTTTCTACACCTTC
D gene: TRBD1; clone size: .; CDR3 length: 17; J gene: TRBJ1-6; V gene: TRBV7-9; CDR3 protein: CASSSTYLTGANSPLHF; CDR3 DNA: TGTGCCAGCAGCTCCACTTACCTTACAGGGGCTAATTCACCCCTCCACTTT
D gene: .; clone size: medium-sized; CDR3 length: 17; J gene: TRBJ1-2; V gene: TRBV19; CDR3 protein: CASSMAGRAQANYGYTF; CDR3 DNA: TGTGCCAGTAGTATGGCCGGCCGGGCGCAGGCGAACTATGGCTACACCTTC
D gene: .; clone size: few; CDR3 length: 16; J gene: TRBJ2-2; V gene: TRBV18; CDR3 protein: CASSPTRAKNTGELFF; CDR3 DNA: TGTGCCAGCTCACCTACTAGGGCCAAGAACACCGGGGAGCTGTTTTTT
D gene: TRBD1; clone size: few; CDR3 length: 14; J gene: TRBJ1-2; V gene: TRBV4-2; CDR3 protein: CASSWDRAFYGYTF; CDR3 DNA: TGTGCCAGCAGCTGGGACAGGGCCTTCTATGGCTACACCTTC
D gene: TRBD2; clone size: .; CDR3 length: 18; J gene: TRBJ2-3; V gene: TRBV4-1; CDR3 protein: CASSQEPGLAGEGDTQYF; CDR3 DNA: TGCGCCAGCAGCCAAGAGCCTGGACTAGCGGGGGAAGGAGATACGCAGTATTTT
D gene: .; clone size: medium-sized; CDR3 length: 15; J gene: TRBJ2-7; V gene: TRBV7-9; CDR3 protein: CASSLGFPGAGEQYF; CDR3 DNA: TGTGCCAGCAGCTTAGGGTTCCCAGGAGCGGGCGAGCAGTACTTC
D gene: .; clone size: .; CDR3 length: 16; J gene: TRBJ1-2; V gene: TRBV2; CDR3 protein: CASSETAGRANYGYTF; CDR3 DNA: TGTGCCAGCAGTGAAACGGCAGGTCGGGCTAACTATGGCTACACCTTC
D gene: TRBD2; clone size: .; CDR3 length: 17; J gene: TRBJ2-1; V gene: TRBV4-1; CDR3 protein: CASSQVPLAGGPGEQFF; CDR3 DNA: TGCGCCAGCAGCCAGGTCCCATTAGCGGGGGGGCCAGGTGAGCAGTTCTTC
D gene: TRBD2; clone size: .; CDR3 length: 16; J gene: TRBJ2-5; V gene: TRBV27; CDR3 protein: CASSLSPSGGWETQYF; CDR3 DNA: TGTGCCAGCAGTTTATCCCCTAGCGGGGGGTGGGAGACCCAGTACTTC
D gene: .; clone size: .; CDR3 length: 14; J gene: TRBJ2-3; V gene: TRBV7-8; CDR3 protein: CASSDRPGRDTQYF; CDR3 DNA: TGTGCCAGCAGCGACCGCCCGGGGAGAGATACGCAGTATTTT
D gene: .; clone size: few; CDR3 length: 14; J gene: TRBJ2-5; V gene: TRBV11-3; CDR3 protein: CASSLGTGGETQYF; CDR3 DNA: TGTGCCAGCAGCTTAGGAACAGGCGGAGAGACCCAGTACTTC
D gene: .; clone size: few; CDR3 length: 14; J gene: TRBJ1-2; V gene: TRBV4-1; CDR3 protein: CASSHRQALGGYTF; CDR3 DNA: TGCGCCAGCAGCCACCGCCAGGCCCTCGGAGGCTACACCTTC
D gene: .; clone size: .; CDR3 length: 14; J gene: TRBJ1-6; V gene: TRBV6-6; CDR3 protein: CASSYGSYNSPLHF; CDR3 DNA: TGTGCCAGCAGTTACGGCTCCTATAATTCACCCCTCCACTTT
D gene: TRBD2; clone size: .; CDR3 length: 14; J gene: TRBJ2-5; V gene: TRBV5-6; CDR3 protein: CASSDAGGQETQYF; CDR3 DNA: TGTGCCAGCAGCGATGCGGGGGGTCAAGAGACCCAGTACTTC